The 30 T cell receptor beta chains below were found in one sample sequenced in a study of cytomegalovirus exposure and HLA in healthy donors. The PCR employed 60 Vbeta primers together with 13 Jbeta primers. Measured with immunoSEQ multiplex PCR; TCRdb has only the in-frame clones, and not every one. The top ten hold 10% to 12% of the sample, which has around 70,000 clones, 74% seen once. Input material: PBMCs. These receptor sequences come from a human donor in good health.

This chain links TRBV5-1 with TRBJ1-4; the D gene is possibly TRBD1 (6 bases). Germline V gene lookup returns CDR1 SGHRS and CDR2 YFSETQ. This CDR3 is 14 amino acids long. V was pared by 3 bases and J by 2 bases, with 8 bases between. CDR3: CASSWTDTNEKLFF. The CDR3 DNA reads TGCGCCAGCAGCTGGACAGATACTAATGAAAAACTGTTTTTT.

The CDR3 is CASSLETGNYGYTF. CDR3 nucleotide sequence: TGCGCCAGCAGCTTAGAGACAGGGAACTATGGCTACACCTTC. The gene calls are TRBV5-1 and TRBJ1-2, with 7 bases that match TRBD1. The CDR3 spans 14 residues. Germline lookup yields CDR1 SGHRS and CDR2 YFSETQ. V was clipped by 2 bases and J by 2 bases; unmatched bases: 3.

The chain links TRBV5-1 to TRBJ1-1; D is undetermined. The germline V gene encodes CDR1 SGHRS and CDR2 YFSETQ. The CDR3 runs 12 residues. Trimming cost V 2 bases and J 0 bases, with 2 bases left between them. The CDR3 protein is CASSFMNTEAFF. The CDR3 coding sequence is TGCGCCAGCAGCTTCATGAACACTGAAGCTTTCTTT. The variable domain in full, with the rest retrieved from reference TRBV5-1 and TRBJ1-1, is KAGVTQTPRYLIKTRGQQVTLSCSPISGHRSVSWYQQTPGQGLQFLFEYFSETQRNKGNFPGRFSGRQFSNSRSEMNVSTLELGDSALYLCASSFMNTEAFFGQGTRLTVV.

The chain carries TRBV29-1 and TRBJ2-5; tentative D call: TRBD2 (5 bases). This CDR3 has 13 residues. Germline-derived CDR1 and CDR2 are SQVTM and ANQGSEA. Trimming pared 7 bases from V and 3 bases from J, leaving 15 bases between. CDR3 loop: CSAFDGVEETQYF. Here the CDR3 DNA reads TGCAGCGCCTTCGACGGGGTGGAAGAGACCCAGTACTTC.

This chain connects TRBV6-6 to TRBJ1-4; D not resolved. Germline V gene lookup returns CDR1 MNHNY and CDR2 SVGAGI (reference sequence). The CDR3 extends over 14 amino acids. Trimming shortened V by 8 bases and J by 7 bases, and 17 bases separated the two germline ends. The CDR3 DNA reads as TGTGCCAGCGGAGAGCCGGGGAAAAGTGAAAAACTGTTTTTT. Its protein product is CASGEPGKSEKLFF.

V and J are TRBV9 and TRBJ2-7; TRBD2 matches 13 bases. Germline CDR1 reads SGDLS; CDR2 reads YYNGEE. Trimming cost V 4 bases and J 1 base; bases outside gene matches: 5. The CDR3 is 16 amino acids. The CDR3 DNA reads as TGTGCCAGCAGCACGGGACTAGCGGGGCCTTCCTACGAGCAGTACTTC. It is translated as CASSTGLAGPSYEQYF.

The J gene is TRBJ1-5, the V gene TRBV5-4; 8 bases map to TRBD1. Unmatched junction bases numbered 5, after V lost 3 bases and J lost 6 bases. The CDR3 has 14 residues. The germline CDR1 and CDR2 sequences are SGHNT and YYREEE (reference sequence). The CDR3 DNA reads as TGTGCCAGCAGCTCGGACAGGGCCGGTCAGCCCCAGCATTTT. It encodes CASSSDRAGQPQHF.

This CDR3 is CASSYDGLETEAFF. DNA for the CDR3: TGTGCCAGCAGCTACGATGGTTTAGAGACTGAAGCTTTCTTT. The V call is TRBV5-4, the J call TRBJ1-1; no definite D call. Germline CDR1 reads SGHNT; CDR2 reads YYREEE (reference sequence). V lost 3 bases and J 5 bases, leaving 14 bases between the germline ends. The CDR3 runs to 14 residues.

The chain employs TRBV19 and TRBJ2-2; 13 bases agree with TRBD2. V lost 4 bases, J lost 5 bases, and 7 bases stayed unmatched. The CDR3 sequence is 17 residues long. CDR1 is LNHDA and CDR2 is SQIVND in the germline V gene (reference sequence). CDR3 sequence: CASSSQLAGGLTGELFF. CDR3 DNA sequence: TGTGCCAGTAGTAGCCAACTAGCGGGAGGGTTAACCGGGGAGCTGTTTTTT.

DNA for the CDR3: TGTGCCAGCAGCGGGGGACAGGCGGGGGGGGCCAACGTCCTGACTTTC. Translation: CASSGGQAGGANVLTF. This chain uses TRBV7-9 with TRBJ2-6; 8 nucleotides align to TRBD1. This CDR3 contains 16 residues. V shed 5 bases and J 4 bases; nucleotides not matched to a gene: 7. Germline values: CDR1 SEHNR, CDR2 FQNEAQ (reference sequence). Full variable domain (missing parts from reference TRBV7-9 and TRBJ2-6): DTGVSQNPRHKITKRGQNVTFRCDPISEHNRLYWYRQTLGQGPEFLTYFQNEAQLEKSRLLSDRFSAERPKGSFSTLEIQRTEQGDSAMYLCASSGGQAGGANVLTFGAGSRLTVL.

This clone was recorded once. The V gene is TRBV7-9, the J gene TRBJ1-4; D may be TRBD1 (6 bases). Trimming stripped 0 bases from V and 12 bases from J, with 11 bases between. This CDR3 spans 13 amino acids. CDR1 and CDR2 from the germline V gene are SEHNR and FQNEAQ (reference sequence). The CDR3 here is CASSLARQVELFF. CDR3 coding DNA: TGTGCCAGCAGCTTAGCGAGACAGGTCGAACTGTTTTTT.

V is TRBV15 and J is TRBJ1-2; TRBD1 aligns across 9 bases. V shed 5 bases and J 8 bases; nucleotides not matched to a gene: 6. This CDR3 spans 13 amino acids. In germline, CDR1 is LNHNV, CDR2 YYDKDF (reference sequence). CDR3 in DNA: TGTGCCACCAGCCCTCGGACAGGGGAGGGCTACACCTTC. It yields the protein CATSPRTGEGYTF.

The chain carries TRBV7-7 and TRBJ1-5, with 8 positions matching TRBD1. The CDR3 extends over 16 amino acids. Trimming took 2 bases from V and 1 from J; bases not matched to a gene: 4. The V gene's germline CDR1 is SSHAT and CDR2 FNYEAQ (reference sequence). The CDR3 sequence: CASSLFGQGSNQPQHF. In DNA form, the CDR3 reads TGTGCCAGCAGCTTATTCGGACAGGGAAGCAATCAGCCCCAGCATTTT.

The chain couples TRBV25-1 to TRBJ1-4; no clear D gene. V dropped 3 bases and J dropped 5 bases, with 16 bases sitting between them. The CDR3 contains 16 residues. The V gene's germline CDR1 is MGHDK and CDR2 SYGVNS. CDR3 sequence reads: CASSEWSHGDNEKLFF. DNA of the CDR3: TGTGCCAGCAGTGAGTGGAGTCACGGAGACAATGAAAAACTGTTTTTT.

CDR3 DNA sequence: TGTGCCAGCAGTTTATATCGCGAAGCTTACTATGGCTACACCTTC. Its protein is CASSLYREAYYGYTF. This rearrangement joins TRBV28 to TRBJ1-2; D is undetermined. The CDR3 has 15 residues. Germline V gene sequence: CDR1 MDHEN, CDR2 SYDVKM. V was clipped by 1 base and J by 3 bases, with 12 bases between them.

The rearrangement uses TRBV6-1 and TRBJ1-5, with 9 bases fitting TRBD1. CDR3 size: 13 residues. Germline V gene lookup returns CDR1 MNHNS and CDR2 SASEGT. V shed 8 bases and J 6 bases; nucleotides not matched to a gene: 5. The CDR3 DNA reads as TGTGCCAGCGGCGGGACAGGGAGTCAGCCCCAGCATTTT. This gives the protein CASGGTGSQPQHF.

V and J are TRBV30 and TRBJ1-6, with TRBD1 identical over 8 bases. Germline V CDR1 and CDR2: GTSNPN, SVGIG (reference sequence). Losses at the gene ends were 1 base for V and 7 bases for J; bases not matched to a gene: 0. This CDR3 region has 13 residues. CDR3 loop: CAWSGQGNSPLHF. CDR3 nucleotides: TGTGCCTGGAGTGGACAGGGGAATTCACCCCTCCACTTT.

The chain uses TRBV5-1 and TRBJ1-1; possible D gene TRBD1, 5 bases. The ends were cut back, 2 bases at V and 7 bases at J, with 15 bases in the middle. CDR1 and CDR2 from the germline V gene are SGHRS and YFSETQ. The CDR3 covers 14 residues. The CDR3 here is CASSLGTGVVEAFF. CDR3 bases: TGCGCCAGCAGCTTAGGAACAGGCGTGGTTGAAGCTTTCTTT.

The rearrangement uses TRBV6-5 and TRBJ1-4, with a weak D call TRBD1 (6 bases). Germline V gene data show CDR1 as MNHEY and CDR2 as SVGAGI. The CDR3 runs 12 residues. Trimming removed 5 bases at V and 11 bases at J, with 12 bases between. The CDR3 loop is CASSTGRGKLFF. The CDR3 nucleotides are TGTGCCAGCAGTACAGGGCGGGGGAAACTGTTTTTT.

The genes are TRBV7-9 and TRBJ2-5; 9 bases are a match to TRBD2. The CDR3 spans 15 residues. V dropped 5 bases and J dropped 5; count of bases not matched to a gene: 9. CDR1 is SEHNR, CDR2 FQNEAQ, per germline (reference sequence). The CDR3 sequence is CASSGTSRPSETQYF. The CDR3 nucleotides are TGTGCCAGCAGCGGGACTAGCCGACCTTCGGAGACCCAGTACTTC.

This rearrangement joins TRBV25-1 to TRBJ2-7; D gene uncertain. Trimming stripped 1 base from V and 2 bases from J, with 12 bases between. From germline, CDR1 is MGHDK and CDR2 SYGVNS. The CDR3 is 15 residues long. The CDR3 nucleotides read TGTGCCAGCAGTGAATTATTTGGCACCCCCTACGAGCAGTACTTC. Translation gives CASSELFGTPYEQYF.

The CDR3, as DNA: TGTGCCAGCAGCCTGACTAGCGGGACCTACAATGAGCAGTTCTTC. This translates into CASSLTSGTYNEQFF. This chain uses TRBV5-4 with TRBJ2-1; 11 nucleotides agree with TRBD2. In germline, CDR1 is SGHNT, CDR2 YYREEE (reference sequence). Unmatched junction bases numbered 2, after V lost 4 bases and J lost 2 bases. This CDR3 region has 15 residues.

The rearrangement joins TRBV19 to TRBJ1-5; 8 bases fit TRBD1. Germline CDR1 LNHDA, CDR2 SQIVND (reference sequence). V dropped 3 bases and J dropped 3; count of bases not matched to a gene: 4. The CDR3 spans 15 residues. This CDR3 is CASSMGQAVNQPQHF. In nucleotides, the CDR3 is TGTGCCAGTAGTATGGGACAGGCGGTCAATCAGCCCCAGCATTTT.

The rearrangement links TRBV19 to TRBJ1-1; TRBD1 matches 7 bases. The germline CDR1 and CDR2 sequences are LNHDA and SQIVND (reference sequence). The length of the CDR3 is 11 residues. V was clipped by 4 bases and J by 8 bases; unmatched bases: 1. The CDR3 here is CASSRDREAFF. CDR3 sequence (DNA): TGTGCCAGTAGTAGGGACAGAGAAGCTTTCTTT.

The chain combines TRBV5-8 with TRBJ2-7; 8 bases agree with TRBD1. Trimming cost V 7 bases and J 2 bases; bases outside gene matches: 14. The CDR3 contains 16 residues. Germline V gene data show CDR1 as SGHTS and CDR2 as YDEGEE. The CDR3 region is CASEPLRDRLTYEQYF. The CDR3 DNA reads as TGTGCCAGCGAGCCACTCCGGGACAGGCTAACCTACGAGCAGTACTTC.

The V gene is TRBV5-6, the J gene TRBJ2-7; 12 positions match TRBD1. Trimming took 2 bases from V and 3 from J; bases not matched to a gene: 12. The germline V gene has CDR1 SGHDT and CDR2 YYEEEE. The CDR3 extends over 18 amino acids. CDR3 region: CASSFSGGTGGKNYEQYF. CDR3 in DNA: TGTGCCAGCAGCTTCTCAGGCGGGACAGGGGGCAAAAACTACGAGCAGTACTTC.

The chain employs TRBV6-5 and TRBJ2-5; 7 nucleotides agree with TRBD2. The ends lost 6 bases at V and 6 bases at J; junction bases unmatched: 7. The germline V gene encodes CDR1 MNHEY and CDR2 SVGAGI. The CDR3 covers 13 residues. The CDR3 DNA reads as TGTGCCAGCAGCCGGGACTACAAAAAGACCCAGTACTTC. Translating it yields CASSRDYKKTQYF.

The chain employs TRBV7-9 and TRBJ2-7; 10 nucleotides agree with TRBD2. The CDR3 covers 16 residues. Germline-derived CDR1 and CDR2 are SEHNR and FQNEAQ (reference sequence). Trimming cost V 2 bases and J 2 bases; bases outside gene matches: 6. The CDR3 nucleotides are TGTGCCAGCAGCTTACTGACTAGCGGGCGGGCCTACGAGCAGTACTTC. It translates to CASSLLTSGRAYEQYF. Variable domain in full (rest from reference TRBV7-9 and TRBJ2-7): DTGVSQNPRHKITKRGQNVTFRCDPISEHNRLYWYRQTLGQGPEFLTYFQNEAQLEKSRLLSDRFSAERPKGSFSTLEIQRTEQGDSAMYLCASSLLTSGRAYEQYFGPGTRLTVT.

The CDR3 coding sequence is TGTGCCTGGAACGTAATCGGCGGGGCTTTCTTT. It codes for CAWNVIGGAFF. This chain joins TRBV30 and TRBJ1-1; D is unclear. The CDR3 totals 11 residues. CDR1 and CDR2 (germline): GTSNPN, SVGIG (reference sequence). Trimming removed 4 bases at V and 11 bases at J, with 14 bases between.

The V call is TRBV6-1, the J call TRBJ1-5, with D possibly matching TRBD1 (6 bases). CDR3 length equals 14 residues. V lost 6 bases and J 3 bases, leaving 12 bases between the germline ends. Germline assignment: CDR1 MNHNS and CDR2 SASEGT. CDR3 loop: CASRPDRPNQPQHF. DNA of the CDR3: TGTGCCAGCAGACCCGACAGGCCCAATCAGCCCCAGCATTTT.